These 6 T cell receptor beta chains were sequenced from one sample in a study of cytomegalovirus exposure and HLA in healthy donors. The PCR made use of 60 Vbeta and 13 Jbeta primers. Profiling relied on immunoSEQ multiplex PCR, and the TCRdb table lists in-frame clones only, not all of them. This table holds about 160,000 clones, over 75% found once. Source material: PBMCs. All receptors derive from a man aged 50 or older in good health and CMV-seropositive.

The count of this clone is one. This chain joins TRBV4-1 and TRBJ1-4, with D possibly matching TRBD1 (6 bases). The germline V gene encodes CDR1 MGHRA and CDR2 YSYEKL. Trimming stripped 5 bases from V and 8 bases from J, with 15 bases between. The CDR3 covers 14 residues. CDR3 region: CASSIREGGEKLFF. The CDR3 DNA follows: TGCGCCAGCAGCATCCGGGAGGGGGGGGAAAAACTGTTTTTT.

CDR3 sequence reads: CASSTTGVEKLFF. CDR3 DNA: TGTGCCAGTAGTACGACAGGGGTTGAAAAACTGTTTTTT. V is TRBV19 and J is TRBJ1-4; 8 bases align to TRBD1. This CDR3 contains 13 residues. CDR1 is LNHDA, CDR2 SQIVND, per germline (reference sequence). V gave up 4 bases and J gave up 7 bases; unmatched junction bases: 2.

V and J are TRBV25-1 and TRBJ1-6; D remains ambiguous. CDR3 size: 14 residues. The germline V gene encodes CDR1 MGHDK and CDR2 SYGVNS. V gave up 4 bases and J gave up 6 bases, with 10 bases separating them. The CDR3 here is CASSGPGSNSPLHF. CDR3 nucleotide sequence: TGTGCCAGCAGTGGACCGGGATCTAATTCACCCCTCCACTTT.

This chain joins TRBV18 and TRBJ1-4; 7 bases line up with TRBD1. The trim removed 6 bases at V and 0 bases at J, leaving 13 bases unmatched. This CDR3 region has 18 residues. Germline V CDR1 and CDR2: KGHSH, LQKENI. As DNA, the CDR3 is TGTGCCAGCTCCGAAAGGGGGCCCACCTTAGCAACTAATGAAAAACTGTTTTTT. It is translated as CASSERGPTLATNEKLFF.

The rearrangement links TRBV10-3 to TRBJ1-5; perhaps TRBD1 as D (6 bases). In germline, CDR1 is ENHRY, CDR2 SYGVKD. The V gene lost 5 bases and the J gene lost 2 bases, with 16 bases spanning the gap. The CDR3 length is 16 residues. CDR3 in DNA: TGTGCCATCAGTCGGGGGGCGCAGGGAGGCAATCAGCCCCAGCATTTT. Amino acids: CAISRGAQGGNQPQHF.

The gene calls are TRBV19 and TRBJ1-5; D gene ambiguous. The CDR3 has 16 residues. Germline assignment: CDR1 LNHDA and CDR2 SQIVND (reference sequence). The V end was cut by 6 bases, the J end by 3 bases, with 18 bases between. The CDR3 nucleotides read TGTGCCAGTAGCCCGAGGATACCACCTAACAATCAGCCCCAGCATTTT. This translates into CASSPRIPPNNQPQHF.